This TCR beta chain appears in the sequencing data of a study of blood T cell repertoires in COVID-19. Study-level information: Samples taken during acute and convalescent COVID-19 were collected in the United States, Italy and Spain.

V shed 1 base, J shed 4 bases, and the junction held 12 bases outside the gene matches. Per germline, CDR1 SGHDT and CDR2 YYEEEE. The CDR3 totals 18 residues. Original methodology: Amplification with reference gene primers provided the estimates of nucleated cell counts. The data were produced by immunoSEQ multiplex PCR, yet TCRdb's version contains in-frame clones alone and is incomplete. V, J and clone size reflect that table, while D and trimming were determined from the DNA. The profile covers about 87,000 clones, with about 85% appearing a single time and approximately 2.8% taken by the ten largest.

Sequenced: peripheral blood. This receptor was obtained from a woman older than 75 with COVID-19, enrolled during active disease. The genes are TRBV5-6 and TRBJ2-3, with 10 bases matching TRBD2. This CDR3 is CASSLFGVLAGVADTQYF. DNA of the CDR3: TGTGCCAGCAGCTTGTTTGGGGTCCTAGCGGGAGTTGCAGATACGCAGTATTTT. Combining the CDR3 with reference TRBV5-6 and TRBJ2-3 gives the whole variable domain DAGVTQSPTHLIKTRGQQVTLRCSPKSGHDTVSWYQQALGQGPQFIFQYYEEEERQRGNFPDRFSGHQFPNYSSELNVNALLLGDSALYLCASSLFGVLAGVADTQYFGPGTRLTVL.